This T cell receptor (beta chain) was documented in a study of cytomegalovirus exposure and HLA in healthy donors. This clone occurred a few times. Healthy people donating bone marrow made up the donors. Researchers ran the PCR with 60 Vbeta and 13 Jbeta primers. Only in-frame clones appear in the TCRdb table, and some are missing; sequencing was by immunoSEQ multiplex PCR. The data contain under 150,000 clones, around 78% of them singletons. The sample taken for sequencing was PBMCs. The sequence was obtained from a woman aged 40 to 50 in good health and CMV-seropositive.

The CDR3 DNA sequence: TGTGCCACCAGCAGAGATCTAGGAAATCAGCCCCAGCATTTT. Translated, it gives CATSRDLGNQPQHF. The chain employs TRBV15 and TRBJ1-5; D ambiguous. The V end was cut by 0 bases, the J end by 4 bases, with 7 bases between. Germline CDR1 is LNHNV and CDR2 is YYDKDF (reference sequence). The CDR3 length is 14 residues.